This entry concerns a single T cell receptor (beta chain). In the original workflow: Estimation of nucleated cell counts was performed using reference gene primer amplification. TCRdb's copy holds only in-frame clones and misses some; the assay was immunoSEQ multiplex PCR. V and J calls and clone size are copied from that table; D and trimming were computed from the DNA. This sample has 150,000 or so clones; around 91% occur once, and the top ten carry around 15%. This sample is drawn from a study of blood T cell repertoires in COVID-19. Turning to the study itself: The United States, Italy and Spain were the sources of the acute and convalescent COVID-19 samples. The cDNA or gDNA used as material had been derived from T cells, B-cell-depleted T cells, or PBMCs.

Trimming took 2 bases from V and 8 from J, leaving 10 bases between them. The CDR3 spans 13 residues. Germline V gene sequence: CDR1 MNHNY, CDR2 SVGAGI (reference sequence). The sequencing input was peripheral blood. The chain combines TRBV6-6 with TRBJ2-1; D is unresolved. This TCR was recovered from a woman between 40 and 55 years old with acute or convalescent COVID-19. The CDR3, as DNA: TGTGCCAGCAGTTACAGTCTGAGCCATGAGCAGTTCTTC. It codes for CASSYSLSHEQFF.